This TCR beta chain was sequenced for a study of blood T cell repertoires in COVID-19 (dated by TCRdb to 2020 to 2021). Regarding the complete study: Samples covering the acute and convalescent phases of COVID-19 were provided by collaborators in the United States, Italy and Spain. The material from the prospective study consisted of cDNA or gDNA derived from T cells, B-cell-depleted T cells, or PBMCs. Subjects who had been exposed to COVID-19, were actively infected with it, or had recovered from it provided the deeply sampled blood TCRbeta repertoires that made up the dataset. The repertoires were made available in a free public database intended to serve as a resource for research on the immune response to SARS-CoV-2. The samples were drawn from the first 160 participants of the ongoing ImmuneRACE study and from over a thousand subjects provided by 6 global collaborators. Sample metadata almost always included a de-identified subject ID, COVID-19 status, age in years and sex. HLA class I and class II types, where available, came from metadata supplied by the sample provider rather than from assay-based typing. Results and caveats for the whole study, not just this receptor: How much clinical and demographic metadata was included differed by source and by participant, and the metadata was provided uncurated.

The immunoSEQ Assay, a bias-controlled multiplex PCR, was used to amplify TCRbeta CDR3 regions from genomic DNA. The authors processed their data as follows. Within the assay, amplification of reference gene primers was used to estimate how many nucleated cells each sample contained. To quantify the absolute abundance of each unique TCRbeta CDR3 rearrangement, sequence reads were collapsed and filtered. Productive Simpson clonality was computed per sample as the square root of Simpson's diversity index over productive rearrangements. TCRdb took over this immuneACCESS table, retaining in-frame rearrangements with V and J assigned. Such tables are incomplete; in checked studies, under half of the missing clones stem from an unresolved V gene, and the remainder is unexplained. That table furnishes V, J and clone size, whereas the DNA furnished D and trimming. Counted in this sample were about 160,000 clones; about nine tenths of them appeared once. Around 17% of the sample is taken by the ten largest.

This clone is a singleton in its sample. This clone's antigen is unknown. Within one base of it there is no much larger clone, and no base qualities were kept. The collaborating institutions used their own protocols to collect whole blood in K2EDTA tubes. For TCRbeta analysis, collaborators shipped samples as frozen whole blood, isolated PBMCs, or DNA extracted from either of those sample types. The source is a man aged 60 to 75 with active or convalescent COVID-19. The sequencing sample was made of peripheral blood.

The sequenced DNA: TGTGCCACATCCTACGAGCAGTACTTC. Translated, it gives CATSYEQYF. The V and J genes are TRBV25-1 and TRBJ2-7; no D gene call is confident. Inclusive of the bounding cysteine and phenylalanine, the CDR3 is 9 residues long. Only the CDR3 part of the read is kept: 27 bases, read in frame from the first base. The trim is 10 bases for V and 1 base for J, with a gap of 2 bases between the germline ends. CDR1 is given as MGHDK and CDR2 as SYGVNS, both from the germline V gene.